This T cell receptor beta chain was captured by sequencing in a study of Ad26.COV2.S vaccination and SARS-CoV-2 variants. The germline CDR1 and CDR2 sequences are MNHNY and SVGAGI (reference sequence). After removal of 2 bases from V and 7 bases from J, the junction contained 4 bases not matched to a gene. This CDR3 is built from 14 residues. Indicated treatment: around 19 received Ad26.COV2.S at low or high dose, single or two shots; roughly five received placebo; per-sample allocation not given. Specimen acquisition occurred on day 63 following the initial vaccine or placebo injection. Sequencing used immunoSEQ multiplex PCR; TCRdb keeps in-frame clones, though not all of them. The sample lists hundreds of thousands of clones; more than 75% were seen once.

The chain links TRBV6-6 to TRBJ2-5; 10 bases are a match to TRBD2. Specimen: peripheral blood, collected in a trial of Ad26.COV2.S vaccine versus placebo. This receptor was taken from a person aged 18 to 65 who received the Ad26.COV2.S COVID-19 vaccine or a placebo. CDR3 amino acids: CASSYAERGGTQYF. The DNA of the CDR3 is TGTGCCAGCAGTTACGCAGAGCGGGGGGGGACCCAGTACTTC.